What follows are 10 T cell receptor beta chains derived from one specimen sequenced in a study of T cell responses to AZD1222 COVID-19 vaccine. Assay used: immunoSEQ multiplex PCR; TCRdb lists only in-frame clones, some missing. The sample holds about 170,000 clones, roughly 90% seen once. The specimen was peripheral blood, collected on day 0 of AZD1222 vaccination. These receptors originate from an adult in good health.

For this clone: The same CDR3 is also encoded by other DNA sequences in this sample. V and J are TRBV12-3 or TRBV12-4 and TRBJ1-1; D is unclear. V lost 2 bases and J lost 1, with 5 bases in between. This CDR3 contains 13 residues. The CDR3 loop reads CASSLRENTEAFF. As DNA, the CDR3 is TGTGCCAGCAGTTTACGGGAGAACACTGAAGCTTTCTTT.

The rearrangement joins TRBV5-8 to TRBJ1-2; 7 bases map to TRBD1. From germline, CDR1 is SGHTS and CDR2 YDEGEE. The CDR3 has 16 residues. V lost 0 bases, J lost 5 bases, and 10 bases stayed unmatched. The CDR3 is CASSLADRLVSYGYTF. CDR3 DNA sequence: TGTGCCAGCAGCTTGGCGGACAGGCTAGTTTCGTATGGCTACACCTTC.

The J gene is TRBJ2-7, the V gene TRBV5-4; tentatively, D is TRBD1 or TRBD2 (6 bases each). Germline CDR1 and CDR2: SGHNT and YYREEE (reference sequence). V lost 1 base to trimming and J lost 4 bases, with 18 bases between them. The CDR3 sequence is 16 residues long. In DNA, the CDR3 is TGTGCCAGCAGCTTGTCGGGGGCGGTCCCATCTTACGAGCAGTACTTC. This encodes CASSLSGAVPSYEQYF.

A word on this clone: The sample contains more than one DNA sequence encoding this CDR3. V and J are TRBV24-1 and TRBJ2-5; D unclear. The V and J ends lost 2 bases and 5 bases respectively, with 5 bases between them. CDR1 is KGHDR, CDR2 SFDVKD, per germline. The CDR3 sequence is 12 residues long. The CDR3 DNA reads TGTGCCACCAGTGATTACGGTGAGACCCAGTACTTC. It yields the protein CATSDYGETQYF.

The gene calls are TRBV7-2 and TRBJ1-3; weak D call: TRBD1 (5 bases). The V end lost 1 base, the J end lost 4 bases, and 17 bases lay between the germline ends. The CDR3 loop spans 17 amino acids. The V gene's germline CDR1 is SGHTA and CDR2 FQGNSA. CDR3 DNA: TGTGCCAGCAGCTTAGAAGAATGGGGCATAAGCGGAAACACCATATATTTT. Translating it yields CASSLEEWGISGNTIYF. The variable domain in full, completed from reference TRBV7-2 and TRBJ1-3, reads GAGVSQSPSNKVTEKGKDVELRCDPISGHTALYWYRQSLGQGLEFLIYFQGNSAPDKSGLPSDRFSAERTGGSVSTLTIQRTQQEDSAVYLCASSLEEWGISGNTIYFGEGSWLTVV.

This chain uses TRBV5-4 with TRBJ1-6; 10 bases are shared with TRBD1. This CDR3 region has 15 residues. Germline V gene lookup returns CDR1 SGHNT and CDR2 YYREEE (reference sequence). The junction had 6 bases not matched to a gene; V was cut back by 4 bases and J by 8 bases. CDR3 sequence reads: CASSLPGTGDSPLHF. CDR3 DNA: TGTGCCAGCAGCCTTCCCGGGACAGGGGATTCACCCCTCCACTTT. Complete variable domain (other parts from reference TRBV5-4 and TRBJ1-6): ETGVTQSPTHLIKTRGQQVTLRCSSQSGHNTVSWYQQALGQGPQFIFQYYREEENGRGNFPPRFSGLQFPNYSSELNVNALELDDSALYLCASSLPGTGDSPLHFGNGTRLTVT.

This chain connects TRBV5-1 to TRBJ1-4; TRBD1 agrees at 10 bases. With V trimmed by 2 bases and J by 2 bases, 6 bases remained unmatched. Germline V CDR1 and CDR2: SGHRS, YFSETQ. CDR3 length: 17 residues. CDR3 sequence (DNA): TGCGCCAGCAGCTTACGGACAGGGGGTCAGACTAATGAAAAACTGTTTTTT. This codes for CASSLRTGGQTNEKLFF.

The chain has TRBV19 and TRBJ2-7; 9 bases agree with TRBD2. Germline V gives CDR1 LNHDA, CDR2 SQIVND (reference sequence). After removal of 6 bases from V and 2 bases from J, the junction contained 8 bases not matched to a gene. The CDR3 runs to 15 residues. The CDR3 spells CASSLTSGDPYEQYF. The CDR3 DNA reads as TGTGCCAGTAGCCTGACTAGCGGAGACCCCTACGAGCAGTACTTC.

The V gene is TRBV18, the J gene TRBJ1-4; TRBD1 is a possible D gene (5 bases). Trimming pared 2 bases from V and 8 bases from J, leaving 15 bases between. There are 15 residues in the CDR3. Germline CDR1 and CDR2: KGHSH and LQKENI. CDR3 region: CASSPGAPKQEKLFF. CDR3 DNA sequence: TGTGCCAGCTCACCAGGGGCCCCCAAACAGGAAAAACTGTTTTTT.

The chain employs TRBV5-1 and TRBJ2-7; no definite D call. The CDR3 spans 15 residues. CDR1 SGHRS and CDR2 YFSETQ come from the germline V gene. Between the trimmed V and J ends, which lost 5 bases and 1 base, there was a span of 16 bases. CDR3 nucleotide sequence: TGCGCCAGCAGACCGTTAGAAAGTCAGTCCTACGAGCAGTACTTC. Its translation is CASRPLESQSYEQYF.